This passage covers 17 T cell receptor beta chains from one sample sequenced in a study of T cell repertoires in cytomegalovirus infection (dated by TCRdb to between 2019 and 2020). TCRdb shows the sequencer as Illumina HiSeq 1500. The public reads were run again by TCRdb, first through fastp at Q25 and then through MiXCR, and only productive beta chains were kept. Identical CDR3 protein sequences are pooled into one entry, listed with their most common genes and DNA. The sample table records about 250,000 distinct CDR3 sequences; 15% to 20% of these occur just once. About half of the sample goes to the ten largest clones. Specimen: CD8+ T cells from PBMCs. These TCRs come from a human donor in good health (CMV status not recorded). Some clones in this sample may be carry-over from other donors' samples.

This clonotype has at least ten counts. This chain connects TRBV7-2 to TRBJ2-7, with TRBD1 as a possible D gene (5 bases). V was pared by 2 bases and J by 2 bases, with 10 bases between. Per germline, CDR1 SGHTA and CDR2 FQGNSA. This CDR3 has 14 residues. The CDR3 sequence is CASSLTSTAYEQYF. The CDR3 DNA is TGTGCCAGCAGCTTAACCTCGACAGCCTACGAGCAGTACTTC.

This clonotype was observed at least ten times. The chain uses TRBV19 and TRBJ1-2; D remains unclear. V was trimmed by 9 bases and J by 8 bases, leaving 19 bases between them. CDR3 length: 13 residues. Germline V gene lookup returns CDR1 LNHDA and CDR2 SQIVND (reference sequence). Here the CDR3 reads CASSSGPLGGYTF. CDR3 nucleotides: TGTGCCAGCTCGAGCGGGCCGCTGGGAGGCTACACCTTC.

This chain links TRBV11-2 with TRBJ2-5; either TRBD1 or TRBD2 may fit D (5 bases each). Trimming removed 0 bases at V and 10 bases at J, with 18 bases between. Germline V CDR1 and CDR2: SGHAT, FQNNGV. The CDR3 runs 15 residues. The CDR3: CASSLEFDGSGSQYF. In DNA, the CDR3 is TGTGCCAGCAGCTTAGAGTTTGACGGGTCAGGGAGCCAGTACTTC. The full variable domain, its missing parts supplied by reference TRBV11-2 and TRBJ2-5, is EAGVAQSPRYKIIEKRQSVAFWCNPISGHATLYWYQQILGQGPKLLIQFQNNGVVDDSQLPKDRFSAERLKGVDSTLKIQPAKLEDSAVYLCASSLEFDGSGSQYFGPGTRLLVL.

The V and J genes are TRBV5-6 and TRBJ1-1, with D possibly matching TRBD1 (6 bases). V was pared by 0 bases and J by 1 base, with 10 bases between. Per germline, CDR1 SGHDT and CDR2 YYEEEE. The CDR3 spans 15 residues. DNA of the CDR3: TGTGCCAGCAGCTTGGAAGGGGGTAGGAACACTGAAGCTTTCTTT. Encoded protein: CASSLEGGRNTEAFF.

The chain uses TRBV5-6 and TRBJ2-2; D tentatively fits TRBD1 or TRBD2 (5 bases each). This CDR3 comprises 19 residues. V gave up 2 bases and J gave up 0 bases, with 20 bases separating them. Looked up from germline, CDR1 is SGHDT and CDR2 is YYEEEE. DNA of the CDR3: TGTGCCAGCAGCTTAGGTATTTACCGGGGACGGCCGAACACCGGGGAGCTGTTTTTT. Translation: CASSLGIYRGRPNTGELFF.

This chain links TRBV24-1 with TRBJ2-1; D may be TRBD1 (5 bases). V shed 4 bases and J shed 4 bases, with 13 bases lying between them. The V gene's germline CDR1 is KGHDR and CDR2 SFDVKD. The CDR3 runs 15 residues. The DNA of the CDR3 is TGTGCCACCAGTGACCCGTCCCAGGGATACAATGAGCAGTTCTTC. It yields the protein CATSDPSQGYNEQFF.

Ten or more counts support this clonotype. The chain carries TRBV7-2 and TRBJ2-1; the match to TRBD2 covers 8 bases. Trimming removed 0 bases from V and 8 bases from J; junction bases left unmatched: 6. The germline V gene has CDR1 SGHTA and CDR2 FQGNSA. The CDR3 extends over 15 amino acids. The CDR3 loop is CASSLASGGMYEQFF. Here the CDR3 DNA reads TGTGCCAGCAGCTTAGCCTCGGGGGGGATGTATGAGCAGTTCTTC.

The rearrangement uses TRBV27 and TRBJ1-2, with TRBD1 matching 8 bases. The CDR3 length is 14 residues. The V segment lost 5 bases and the J segment 8 bases; nucleotides outside the gene matches: 10. Germline V CDR1 and CDR2: MNHEY, SMNVEV (reference sequence). The CDR3 sequence is CASSQLGQGDGYTF. DNA for the CDR3: TGTGCCAGCAGTCAACTCGGACAGGGCGACGGCTACACCTTC.

CDR3 residues: CASKPGGSYNEQFF. Written as DNA, the CDR3 is TGTGCCAGCAAGCCAGGAGGATCCTACAATGAGCAGTTCTTC. The chain couples TRBV12-3 or TRBV12-4 to TRBJ2-1; D is perhaps TRBD2 (5 bases). V lost 7 bases, J lost 1 base, and 11 bases lay in between. The CDR3 runs 14 residues.

This clonotype has just a few counts. This chain connects TRBV11-2 to TRBJ1-1; D is possibly TRBD1 (5 bases). Germline V lookup: CDR1 SGHAT, CDR2 FQNNGV. V was trimmed by 1 base and J by 0 bases, leaving 12 bases between them. The CDR3 has 16 residues. The CDR3: CASSLAWGFMNTEAFF. Written as DNA, the CDR3 is TGTGCCAGCAGCTTAGCTTGGGGGTTCATGAACACTGAAGCTTTCTTT.

The chain is built from TRBV10-3 and TRBJ2-3; 9 bases map to TRBD2. The CDR3 is made up of 17 amino acids. The germline CDR1 and CDR2 sequences are ENHRY and SYGVKD. Trimming cost V 0 bases and J 2 bases; bases outside gene matches: 6. Here the CDR3 DNA reads TGTGCCATCAGTGAGTCGACTCTAGCGGGGCACACAGATACGCAGTATTTT. Amino acids: CAISESTLAGHTDTQYF.

This clonotype was found many times. The chain combines TRBV20-1 with TRBJ2-1, with D unclear. The CDR3 has 13 residues. Trimming shortened V by 0 bases and J by 9 bases, and 12 bases separated the two germline ends. From germline, CDR1 is DFQATT and CDR2 SNEGSKA (reference sequence). CDR3 region: CSARDISFGEQFF. The DNA for the CDR3 is TGCAGTGCTAGAGATATAAGTTTTGGTGAGCAGTTCTTC.

This clonotype was seen many times. The chain links TRBV6-2 or TRBV6-3 to TRBJ2-6, with D uncertain. The CDR3 has 15 residues. Trimming removed 6 bases from V and 4 bases from J, with 13 bases in between. CDR1 MNHEY and CDR2 SVGEGT come from the germline V gene. The DNA for the CDR3 is TGTGCCAGCAGCTACCTATCTTCCGGGGCCAACGTCCTGACTTTC. It yields the protein CASSYLSSGANVLTF.

This clonotype was observed a handful of times. V is TRBV7-9 and J is TRBJ1-1; possibly TRBD1 for D (6 bases). Trimming removed 3 bases from V and 3 bases from J, with 11 bases in between. The CDR3 is 14 residues long. Germline CDR1 SEHNR, CDR2 FQNEAQ (reference sequence). CDR3 amino acids: CASSFLTGYTEAFF. CDR3 sequence (DNA): TGTGCCAGCAGCTTCCTAACAGGGTACACTGAAGCTTTCTTT. Combining the CDR3 with reference TRBV7-9 and TRBJ1-1 gives the whole variable domain DTGVSQNPRHKITKRGQNVTFRCDPISEHNRLYWYRQTLGQGPEFLTYFQNEAQLEKSRLLSDRFSAERPKGSFSTLEIQRTEQGDSAMYLCASSFLTGYTEAFFGQGTRLTVV.

The chain links TRBV15 to TRBJ1-4; 7 bases are shared with TRBD1. Unmatched junction bases numbered 4, after V lost 0 bases and J lost 3 bases. CDR1 is LNHNV and CDR2 is YYDKDF in the germline V gene (reference sequence). CDR3 size: 16 residues. CDR3 coding DNA: TGTGCCACCAGCAGAGATTTAGGACAGGCTAATGAAAAACTGTTTTTT. Protein product: CATSRDLGQANEKLFF.

A few counts support this clonotype. The genes are TRBV12-3 or TRBV12-4 and TRBJ2-1; 8 positions agree with TRBD1. V shed 6 bases and J 8 bases; nucleotides not matched to a gene: 12. The length of the CDR3 is 15 residues. The CDR3 DNA reads as TGTGCCAGCAGCCCCGGGACAGGCCTCTCGGATGAGCAGTTCTTC. The encoded protein is CASSPGTGLSDEQFF.

This clonotype came up many times. J is TRBJ2-7 and V is TRBV7-2, with D possibly matching TRBD1 (5 bases). This CDR3 comprises 12 residues. CDR1 is SGHTA, CDR2 FQGNSA, per germline. Trimming shortened V by 7 bases and J by 3 bases, and 10 bases separated the two germline ends. In DNA form, the CDR3 reads TGTGCCAGCACAGGGCAATACTACGAGCAGTACTTC. Translation gives CASTGQYYEQYF.